This TCR beta chain was sequenced in a study of preoperative IRX-2 immunotherapy in early breast cancer. V lost 8 bases and J 0 bases, leaving 21 bases between the germline ends. The CDR3 is made up of 17 amino acids. The repertoire was sequenced with immunoSEQ multiplex PCR; TCRdb's copy has only in-frame clones and lacks some. This table has 7,000 to 9,500 clones, more than 75% appearing once. As to treatment: preoperative locoregional IRX-2 cytokine immunotherapy. Preoperative locoregional IRX-2 cytokine immunotherapy was tested in the phase Ib source study. The chain is built from TRBV7-1 and TRBJ2-3, with TRBD2 as a possible D gene (7 bases). TRBV7-1 carries the ORF label, with uncertain function. The source is a human donor with breast cancer. The sequenced sample was tumor tissue, obtained after IRX-2 immunotherapy. The CDR3 spells CASRPSGGLLSTDTQYF. The CDR3 DNA follows: TGTGCCAGCCGACCGTCCGGGGGGCTTCTTAGCACAGATACGCAGTATTTT.